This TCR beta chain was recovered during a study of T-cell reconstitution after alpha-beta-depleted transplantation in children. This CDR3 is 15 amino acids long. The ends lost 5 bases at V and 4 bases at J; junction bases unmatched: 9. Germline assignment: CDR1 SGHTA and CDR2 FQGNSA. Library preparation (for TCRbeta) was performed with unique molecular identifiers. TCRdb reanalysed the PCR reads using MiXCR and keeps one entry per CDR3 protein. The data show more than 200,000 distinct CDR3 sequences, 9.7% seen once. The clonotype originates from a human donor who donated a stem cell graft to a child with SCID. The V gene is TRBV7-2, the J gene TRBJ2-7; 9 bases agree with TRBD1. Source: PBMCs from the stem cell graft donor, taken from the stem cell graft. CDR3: CASSATGGSGYEQYF. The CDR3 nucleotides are TGTGCCAGCAGCGCTACAGGGGGCTCGGGTTACGAGCAGTACTTC.